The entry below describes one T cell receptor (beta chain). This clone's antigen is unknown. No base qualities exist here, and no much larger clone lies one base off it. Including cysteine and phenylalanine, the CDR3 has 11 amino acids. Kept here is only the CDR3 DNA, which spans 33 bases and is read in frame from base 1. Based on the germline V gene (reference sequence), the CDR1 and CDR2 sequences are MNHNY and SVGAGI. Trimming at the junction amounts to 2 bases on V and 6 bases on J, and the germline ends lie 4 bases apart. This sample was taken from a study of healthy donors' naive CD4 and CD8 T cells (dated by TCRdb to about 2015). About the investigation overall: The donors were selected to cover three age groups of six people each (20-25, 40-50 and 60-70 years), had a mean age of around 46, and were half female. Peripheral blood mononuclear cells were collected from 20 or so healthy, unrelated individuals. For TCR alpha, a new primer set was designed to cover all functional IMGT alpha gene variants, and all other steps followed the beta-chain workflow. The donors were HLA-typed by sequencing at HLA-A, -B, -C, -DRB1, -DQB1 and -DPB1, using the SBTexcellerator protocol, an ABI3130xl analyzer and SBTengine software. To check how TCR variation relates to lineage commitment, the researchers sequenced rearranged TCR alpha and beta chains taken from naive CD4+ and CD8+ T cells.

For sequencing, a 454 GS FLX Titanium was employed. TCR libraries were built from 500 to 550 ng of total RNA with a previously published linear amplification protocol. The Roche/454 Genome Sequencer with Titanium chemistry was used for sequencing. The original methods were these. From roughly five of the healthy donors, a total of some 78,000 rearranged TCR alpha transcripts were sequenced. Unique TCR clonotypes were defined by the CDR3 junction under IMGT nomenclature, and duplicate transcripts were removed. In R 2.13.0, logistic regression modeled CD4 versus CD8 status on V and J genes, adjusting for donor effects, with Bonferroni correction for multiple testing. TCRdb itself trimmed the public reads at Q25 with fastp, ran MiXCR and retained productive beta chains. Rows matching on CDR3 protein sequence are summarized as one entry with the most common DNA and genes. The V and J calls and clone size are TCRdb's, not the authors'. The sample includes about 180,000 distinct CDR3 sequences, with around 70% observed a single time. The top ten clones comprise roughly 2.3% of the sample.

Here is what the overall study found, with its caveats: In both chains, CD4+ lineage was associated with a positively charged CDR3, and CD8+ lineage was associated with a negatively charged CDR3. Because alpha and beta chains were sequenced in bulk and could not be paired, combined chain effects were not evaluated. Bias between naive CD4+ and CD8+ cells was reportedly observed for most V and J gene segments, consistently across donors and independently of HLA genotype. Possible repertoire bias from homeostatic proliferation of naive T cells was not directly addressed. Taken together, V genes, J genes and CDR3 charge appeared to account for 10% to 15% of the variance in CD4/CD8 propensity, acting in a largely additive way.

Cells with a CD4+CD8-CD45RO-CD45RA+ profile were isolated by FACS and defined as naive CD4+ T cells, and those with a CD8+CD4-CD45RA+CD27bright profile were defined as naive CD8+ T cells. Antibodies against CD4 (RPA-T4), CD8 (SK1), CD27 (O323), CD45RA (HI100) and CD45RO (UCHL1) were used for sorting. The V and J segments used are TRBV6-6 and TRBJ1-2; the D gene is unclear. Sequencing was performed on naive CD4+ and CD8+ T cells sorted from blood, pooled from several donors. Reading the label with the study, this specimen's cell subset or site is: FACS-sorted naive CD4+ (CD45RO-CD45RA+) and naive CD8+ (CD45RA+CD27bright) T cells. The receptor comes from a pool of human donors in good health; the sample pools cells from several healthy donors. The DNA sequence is TGTGCCAGCAGTTACAGGGATGGCTACACCTTC. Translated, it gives CASSYRDGYTF.